This T cell receptor (beta chain) appears in the sequencing data of a study of T cells in Graves' hyperthyroidism and ophthalmopathy. In this sample, this clonotype turned up a few times. From RNA transcripts, TCR beta CDR3 regions were amplified. The HTBI primer set was used in a first-round RT-PCR of the TCR CDR3. TCRdb re-called the multiplex PCR reads through MiXCR, storing one row per CDR3 protein. This sample has under 450,000 distinct CDR3 sequences; 15% to 20% occur once, and the top ten carry 30% to 40%. The CDR3 covers 17 residues. Germline V lookup: CDR1 MNHEY, CDR2 SVGAGI. V was clipped by 0 bases and J by 4 bases, with 18 bases between them. The diagnoses drew upon clinical symptoms, serum thyroxine and TRAb, thyroid ultrasound and orbital computed tomography. Blood was drawn at first hyperthyroidism diagnosis, before any ophthalmopathy symptoms.

The specimen was blood. The V gene is TRBV6-5, the J gene TRBJ1-2; TRBD1 is a possible D gene (6 bases). This TCR was sampled from a woman in her 30s with Graves' hyperthyroidism that later progressed to Graves' ophthalmopathy. The DNA for the CDR3 is TGTGCCAGCAGTTACTCTTCTGGACGGGGGGCTACCTATGGCTACACCTTC. Its translation is CASSYSSGRGATYGYTF.